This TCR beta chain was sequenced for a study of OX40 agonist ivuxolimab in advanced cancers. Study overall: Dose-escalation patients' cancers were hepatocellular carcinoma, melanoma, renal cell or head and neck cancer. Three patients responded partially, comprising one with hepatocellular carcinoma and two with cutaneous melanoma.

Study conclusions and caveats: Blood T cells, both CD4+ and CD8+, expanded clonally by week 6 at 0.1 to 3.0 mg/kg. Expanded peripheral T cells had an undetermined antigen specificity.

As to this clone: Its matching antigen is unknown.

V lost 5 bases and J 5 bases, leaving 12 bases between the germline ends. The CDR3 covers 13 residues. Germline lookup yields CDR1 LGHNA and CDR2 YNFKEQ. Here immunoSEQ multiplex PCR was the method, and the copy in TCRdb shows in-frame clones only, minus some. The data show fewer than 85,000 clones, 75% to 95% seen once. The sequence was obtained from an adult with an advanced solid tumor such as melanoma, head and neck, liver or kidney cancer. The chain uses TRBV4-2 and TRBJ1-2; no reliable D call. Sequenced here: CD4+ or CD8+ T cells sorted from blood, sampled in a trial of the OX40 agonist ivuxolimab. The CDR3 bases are TGTGCCAGCAGCAAGGAGGGTTTATATGGCTACACCTTC. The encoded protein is CASSKEGLYGYTF.